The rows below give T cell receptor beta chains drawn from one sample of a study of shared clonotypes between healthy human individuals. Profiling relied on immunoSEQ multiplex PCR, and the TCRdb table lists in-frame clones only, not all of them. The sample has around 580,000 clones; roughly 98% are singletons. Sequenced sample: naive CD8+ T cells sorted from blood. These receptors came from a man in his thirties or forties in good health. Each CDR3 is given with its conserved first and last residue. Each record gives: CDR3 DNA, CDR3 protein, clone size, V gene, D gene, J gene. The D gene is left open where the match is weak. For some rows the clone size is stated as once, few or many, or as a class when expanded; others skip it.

cdr3_nt: TGTGCCAGCAGCTCGGGGGGGACCAATCAGCCCCAGCATTTT; cdr3_aa: CASSSGGTNQPQHF; clone_size: .; v_call: TRBV11-2; d_call: .; j_call: TRBJ1-5
cdr3_nt: TGTGCCACGGCAGGTCACTATGGCTACACCTTC; cdr3_aa: CATAGHYGYTF; clone_size: .; v_call: TRBV27; d_call: .; j_call: TRBJ1-2
cdr3_nt: TGTGCCAGCAGCAGGGAAAATCTAAACTACAATGAGCAGTTCTTC; cdr3_aa: CASSRENLNYNEQFF; clone_size: .; v_call: TRBV21-1; d_call: .; j_call: TRBJ2-1
cdr3_nt: TGTGCCAGTTCACTTAATCCCTACGAGCAGTACTTC; cdr3_aa: CASSLNPYEQYF; clone_size: .; v_call: TRBV19; d_call: .; j_call: TRBJ2-7
cdr3_nt: TGTGCCAGCAGCGCTTCGGAGAGGGGCGGGAACACTGAAGCTTTCTTT; cdr3_aa: CASSASERGGNTEAFF; clone_size: .; v_call: TRBV13; d_call: .; j_call: TRBJ1-1
cdr3_nt: TGCAGCGTTCTAGGGTTGAGCGAGCAGTACTTC; cdr3_aa: CSVLGLSEQYF; clone_size: .; v_call: TRBV29-1; d_call: .; j_call: TRBJ2-7
cdr3_nt: TGTGCCACCAGCAGAGATATGGAGACCCAGTACTTC; cdr3_aa: CATSRDMETQYF; clone_size: .; v_call: TRBV15; d_call: .; j_call: TRBJ2-5
cdr3_nt: TGCGCCAGCAGCCAAGAAGGACGACAGGGGTCGTATCAGCAGTTCTTC; cdr3_aa: CASSQEGRQGSYQQFF; clone_size: .; v_call: TRBV4-3; d_call: TRBD1; j_call: TRBJ2-1
cdr3_nt: TGTGCCATCAGTGAGCCGTGGACAGGGAGCTCCTACAATGAGCAGTTCTTC; cdr3_aa: CAISEPWTGSSYNEQFF; clone_size: .; v_call: TRBV10-3; d_call: TRBD1; j_call: TRBJ2-1
cdr3_nt: TGCGCCAGCAGCTTGGTTGGGGCAGGCCGGAGCTCCTACAATGAGCAGTTCTTC; cdr3_aa: CASSLVGAGRSSYNEQFF; clone_size: .; v_call: TRBV5-1; d_call: .; j_call: TRBJ2-1
cdr3_nt: TGTGCCATCCGGGGAGTTGTCGGGAGCGGCACAGATACGCAGTATTTT; cdr3_aa: CAIRGVVGSGTDTQYF; clone_size: .; v_call: TRBV10-3; d_call: .; j_call: TRBJ2-3
cdr3_nt: TGTGCCACCAGCAGAGAGAGGCCGGGACTAGCGGGAGGATCAGATACGCAGTATTTT; cdr3_aa: CATSRERPGLAGGSDTQYF; clone_size: .; v_call: TRBV15; d_call: TRBD2; j_call: TRBJ2-3
cdr3_nt: TGTGCCAGCAGCTTAGTTGGAGGGCGAGGGCTGAACACTGAAGCTTTCTTT; cdr3_aa: CASSLVGGRGLNTEAFF; clone_size: .; v_call: TRBV11-2; d_call: .; j_call: TRBJ1-1
cdr3_nt: TGTGCCAGCAGTGGGTACAGGGGGCTCGAAGAGACCCAGTACTTC; cdr3_aa: CASSGYRGLEETQYF; clone_size: .; v_call: TRBV2; d_call: TRBD1; j_call: TRBJ2-5
cdr3_nt: TGCGCCAGCAGCTTGAAGCCAGGGGCGAACACTGAAGCTTTCTTT; cdr3_aa: CASSLKPGANTEAFF; clone_size: .; v_call: TRBV5-1; d_call: .; j_call: TRBJ1-1
cdr3_nt: TGTGCCAGCAGCAAGATAGGACTAGCCGGCGGCTACAATGAGCAGTTCTTC; cdr3_aa: CASSKIGLAGGYNEQFF; clone_size: once; v_call: TRBV7-9; d_call: TRBD2; j_call: TRBJ2-1
cdr3_nt: TGCGCCAGCAGAGGGCCAACGGGAGATACGCAGTATTTT; cdr3_aa: CASRGPTGDTQYF; clone_size: .; v_call: TRBV4-1; d_call: .; j_call: TRBJ2-3
cdr3_nt: TGTGCCAGCAGCTTGAATACGGGACCCAGCACAGATACGCAGTATTTT; cdr3_aa: CASSLNTGPSTDTQYF; clone_size: once; v_call: TRBV5-4; d_call: .; j_call: TRBJ2-3
cdr3_nt: TGCGCCAGCAGTTCGGACAGGGAGGGGCAGTTCTTC; cdr3_aa: CASSSDREGQFF; clone_size: .; v_call: TRBV5-1; d_call: .; j_call: TRBJ2-1
cdr3_nt: TGCGCCAGCAGCCAAGATCTTAGAGTATACGAGCAGTACTTC; cdr3_aa: CASSQDLRVYEQYF; clone_size: .; v_call: TRBV4-3; d_call: .; j_call: TRBJ2-7
cdr3_nt: TGTGCCAGCAGCCCCCTGTCGGCTAGCGACTCCTACGAGCAGTACTTC; cdr3_aa: CASSPLSASDSYEQYF; clone_size: .; v_call: TRBV27; d_call: .; j_call: TRBJ2-7
cdr3_nt: TGTGCCAGCAGTGAGGACAGGGAGGAAGAGACCCAGTACTTC; cdr3_aa: CASSEDREEETQYF; clone_size: once; v_call: TRBV6-6; d_call: TRBD1; j_call: TRBJ2-5
cdr3_nt: TGTGCCAGCAGCCTCACCACCGACAGGGAACGGCTGTTTTTT; cdr3_aa: CASSLTTDRERLFF; clone_size: .; v_call: TRBV7-9; d_call: TRBD1; j_call: TRBJ1-4
cdr3_nt: TGTGCCAGCTCGTGGGCGGGCGCAGATACGCAGTATTTT; cdr3_aa: CASSWAGADTQYF; clone_size: .; v_call: TRBV28; d_call: .; j_call: TRBJ2-3
cdr3_nt: TGTGCCAGCAGTGCTAGTTACAGCTACGAGCAGTACTTC; cdr3_aa: CASSASYSYEQYF; clone_size: .; v_call: TRBV2; d_call: .; j_call: TRBJ2-7
cdr3_nt: TGTGCCAGCTCACCAAGGGTAGTTTTTGGGGCCATTGCGGAGGAGCAGTTCTTC; cdr3_aa: CASSPRVVFGAIAEEQFF; clone_size: .; v_call: TRBV18; d_call: .; j_call: TRBJ2-1
cdr3_nt: TGTGCCAGCAGCTTGGCCAGGGCAGGGTTGTTATCCTACAATGAGCAGTTCTTC; cdr3_aa: CASSLARAGLLSYNEQFF; clone_size: .; v_call: TRBV5-5; d_call: .; j_call: TRBJ2-1
cdr3_nt: TGTGCTAGTGGTCTTGCATTTAACACTGAAGCTTTCTTT; cdr3_aa: CASGLAFNTEAFF; clone_size: .; v_call: TRBV12-5; d_call: .; j_call: TRBJ1-1
cdr3_nt: TGTGCCAGCAGCCAGTCCCCGGGACAGGGGGTCTACGAGCAGTACTTC; cdr3_aa: CASSQSPGQGVYEQYF; clone_size: .; v_call: TRBV14; d_call: TRBD1; j_call: TRBJ2-7
cdr3_nt: TGTGCCAGCAGCACACAAATGCCCGGGACAGGAACACCCGGGGAGCTGTTTTTT; cdr3_aa: CASSTQMPGTGTPGELFF; clone_size: .; v_call: TRBV21-1; d_call: .; j_call: TRBJ2-2
cdr3_nt: TGTGCCATCGATTCGGGAATATCTGGCGGGAAAACAGATACGCAGTATTTT; cdr3_aa: CAIDSGISGGKTDTQYF; clone_size: .; v_call: TRBV10-3; d_call: .; j_call: TRBJ2-3